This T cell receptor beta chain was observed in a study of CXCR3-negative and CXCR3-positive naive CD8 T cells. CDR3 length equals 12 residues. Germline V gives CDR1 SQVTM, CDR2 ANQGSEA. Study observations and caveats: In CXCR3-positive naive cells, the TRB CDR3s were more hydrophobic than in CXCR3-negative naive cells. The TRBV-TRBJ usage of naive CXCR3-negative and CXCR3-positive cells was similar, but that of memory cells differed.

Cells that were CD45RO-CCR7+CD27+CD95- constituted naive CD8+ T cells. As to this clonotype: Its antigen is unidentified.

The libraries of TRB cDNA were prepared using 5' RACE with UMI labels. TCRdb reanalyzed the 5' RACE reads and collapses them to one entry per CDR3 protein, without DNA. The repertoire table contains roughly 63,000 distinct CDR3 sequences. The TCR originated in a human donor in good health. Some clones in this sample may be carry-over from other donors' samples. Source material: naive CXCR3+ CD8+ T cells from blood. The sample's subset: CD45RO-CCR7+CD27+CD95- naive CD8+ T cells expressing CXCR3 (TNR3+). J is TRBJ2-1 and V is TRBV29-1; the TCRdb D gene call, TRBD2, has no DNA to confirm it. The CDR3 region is CSVLLTSSEQFF.